Listed here is a single T cell receptor beta chain. Antigen unknown. This entry belongs to a study of beta chain features in type 1 diabetes. Study-level points and caveats: cDNA-based sequencing might over-represent cells highly expressing TCR.

Since all of the isolated RNA was reverse transcribed, expressed TCRB transcripts were what got sequenced. Libraries were prepared by immunoSEQ multiplex PCR; TCRdb keeps only in-frame clonotypes and omits some of them. The profile covers around 450,000 clones, with 9.5% to 12% appearing a single time and over 0.035% taken by the ten largest. From germline, CDR1 is SNHLY and CDR2 FYNNEI. The ends lost 3 bases at V and 6 bases at J; junction bases unmatched: 4. This CDR3 is built from 14 residues. The sequence was obtained from a woman in her late teens or twenties in good health. V is TRBV2 and J is TRBJ2-2; 7 bases map to TRBD2. Sample: naive CD4+ T cells from blood. CDR3 sequence (DNA): TGTGCCAGCAGTGACCTAGGACTAGCCGGGGAGCTGTTTTTT. Its protein product is CASSDLGLAGELFF.